Included here is one T cell receptor (beta chain) sequence, with context. These data originate in a study of radiation and T cells in renal cell carcinoma. Regarding time point: blood 2 weeks post-SBRT. The treatment: 15 Gy SBRT to primary tumor, nephrectomy 4 weeks later. Blood was sampled at baseline, 2 weeks and 4 weeks after SBRT. Profiled with immunoSEQ multiplex PCR; TCRdb holds only in-frame clones, not every one. The profile shows tens of thousands of clones, 80% of them singletons. Germline V gene sequence: CDR1 SGHDN, CDR2 FVKESK. This CDR3 region has 17 residues. The trim removed 1 base at V and 5 bases at J, leaving 10 bases unmatched.

The rearrangement links TRBV14 to TRBJ2-3; 9 bases are a match to TRBD2. The source is a woman in her 70s with renal cell carcinoma. The sample was blood, taken from a patient whose treatment included radiotherapy and nephrectomy. CDR3 in DNA: TGTGCCAGCAGCCAAGTTGGTAGCGGGAGAGGTGAAGATACGCAGTATTTT. Translated, it gives CASSQVGSGRGEDTQYF.